These 22 T cell receptor beta chains were all obtained from the same sample, sequenced in a study of quantifying T cell responses using KT2 cells. In the study overall: Reverse transcription used primers in the TCR alpha and beta constant regions.

An oligo carrying a UMI was ligated to the cDNA 3' end. First-round PCR used three to five cycles and beta primers RC1.1 and RC1.2 covering TRBC1 and TRBC2. Via MiXCR, TCRdb re-called the UMI-ligation and nested PCR reads, giving one row per CDR3 protein. The data show 25,000 to 35,000 distinct CDR3 sequences, with 10% to 13% seen just once and 8% to 10% held by the top ten. Sequencing was performed on PBMCs spiked with cells of the T cell clone KT2. The receptors here all came from a human donor.

J is TRBJ1-4 and V is TRBV7-2; D may be TRBD1 (5 bases). V dropped 5 bases and J dropped 7 bases, with 17 bases sitting between them. The CDR3 runs 15 residues. Germline values: CDR1 SGHTA, CDR2 FQGNSA. The CDR3 nucleotides are TGTGCCAGCAGCCGGAGGGCAACAGGAATTGAAAAACTGTTTTTT. Translating it yields CASSRRATGIEKLFF.

The chain recombines TRBV4-1 with TRBJ2-7; 7 bases agree with TRBD1. The CDR3 extends over 14 amino acids. With V trimmed by 10 bases and J by 2 bases, 11 bases remained unmatched. Germline lookup yields CDR1 MGHRA and CDR2 YSYEKL. The CDR3 reads CATSPPGQTYEQYF. For the CDR3, the DNA is TGCGCCACCTCTCCCCCGGGACAGACCTACGAGCAGTACTTC.

This clonotype was observed many times. V and J are TRBV18 and TRBJ2-7; the D is unclear. The germline gives CDR1 KGHSH, CDR2 LQKENI. With 4 bases removed from V and 5 bases from J, the gap between germline ends came to 9 bases. There are 12 residues in the CDR3. CDR3 in amino acids: CASSQSGNEQYF. CDR3 DNA: TGTGCCAGCTCACAGTCCGGAAACGAGCAGTACTTC.

The chain combines TRBV20-1 with TRBJ2-1; 9 nucleotides line up with TRBD2. This CDR3 comprises 15 residues. The germline CDR1 and CDR2 sequences are DFQATT and SNEGSKA (reference sequence). Trimming took 5 bases from V and 3 from J; bases not matched to a gene: 8. CDR3 coding DNA: TGCAGTGCTGACGTGCGGACTAGCGTCTACAATGAGCAGTTCTTC. As protein: CSADVRTSVYNEQFF.

This clonotype was detected ten times or more. The chain links TRBV29-1 to TRBJ2-7, with 9 bases aligning to TRBD2. The trim removed 1 base at V and 1 base at J, leaving 17 bases unmatched. This CDR3 is 19 amino acids long. Germline CDR1 SQVTM, CDR2 ANQGSEA. CDR3 nucleotides: TGCAGCGTTGAAGTCGGCGGCGGGAGGGCCAGTCTGAAATCCTACGAGCAGTACTTC. Encoded protein: CSVEVGGGRASLKSYEQYF.

V usage is TRBV7-2 and J usage is TRBJ2-1, with 7 bases lining up with TRBD2. This CDR3 comprises 15 residues. V trimming: 1 base; J trimming: 7 bases; junction bases outside the gene matches: 7. Germline assignment: CDR1 SGHTA and CDR2 FQGNSA. CDR3 DNA sequence: TGTGCCAGCAGCTTAGATGGCGGGAGCAGGAATGAGCAGTTCTTC. Its protein product is CASSLDGGSRNEQFF. The full variable domain, rest sourced from reference TRBV7-2 and TRBJ2-1, is GAGVSQSPSNKVTEKGKDVELRCDPISGHTALYWYRQSLGQGLEFLIYFQGNSAPDKSGLPSDRFSAERTGGSVSTLTIQRTQQEDSAVYLCASSLDGGSRNEQFFGPGTRLTVL.

Ten or more counts support this clonotype. The chain's CDR3 is CSVEDIGANYGYTF. In DNA, the CDR3 is TGCAGCGTTGAAGATATTGGGGCTAACTATGGCTACACCTTC. This chain connects TRBV29-1 to TRBJ1-2; D gene ambiguous. This CDR3 spans 14 amino acids. Germline V gene sequence: CDR1 SQVTM, CDR2 ANQGSEA. The V end was cut by 0 bases, the J end by 0 bases, with 8 bases between. The variable domain in full, with the rest retrieved from reference TRBV29-1 and TRBJ1-2, is SAVISQKPSRDICQRGTSLTIQCQVDSQVTMMFWYRQQPGQSLTLIATANQGSEATYESGFVIDKFPISRPNLTFSTLTVSNMSPEDSSIYLCSVEDIGANYGYTFGSGTRLTVV.

This clonotype was detected many times. This sequence joins TRBV20-1 and TRBJ1-1, with D possibly TRBD1 on 6 matching bases. The CDR3 has 15 amino acids. The V gene lost 0 bases and the J gene lost 4 bases, with 15 bases spanning the gap. Per the germline V gene, CDR1 is DFQATT and CDR2 is SNEGSKA (reference sequence). The CDR3 DNA follows: TGCAGTGCTAGAGACGGGTCCGACAGGATCACTGAAGCTTTCTTT. Amino acids: CSARDGSDRITEAFF.

This clonotype was observed a few times. The chain is built from TRBV12-3 or TRBV12-4 and TRBJ2-7; D not resolved. V shed 5 bases and J shed 3 bases, with 17 bases lying between them. This CDR3 is built from 15 residues. In nucleotides, the CDR3 is TGTGCCAGCAGTCTTGGACCCATACGATACTACGAGCAGTACTTC. Encoded protein: CASSLGPIRYYEQYF.

This clonotype was counted between two and nine times. The chain uses TRBV20-1 and TRBJ2-2; 10 bases fit TRBD2. The length of the CDR3 is 16 residues. V was pared by 6 bases and J by 4 bases, with 11 bases of the junction left unmatched. Germline CDR1 DFQATT, CDR2 SNEGSKA (reference sequence). Here the CDR3 DNA reads TGCAGTGCCGCGCCCCAGCGGGGGGGCCCCACCGGGGAGCTGTTTTTT. Translated, it gives CSAAPQRGGPTGELFF.

At least ten counts were recorded for this clonotype. The rearrangement links TRBV12-3 or TRBV12-4 to TRBJ2-5; D gene unclear. This CDR3 is built from 12 residues. V was clipped by 5 bases and J by 5 bases, with 9 bases between them. Here the CDR3 reads CASSPIYETQYF. CDR3 in DNA: TGTGCCAGCAGTCCCATCTACGAGACCCAGTACTTC.

This clonotype has ten or more counts. The V and J genes are TRBV20-1 and TRBJ1-3; no clear D. Germline V gene data show CDR1 as DFQATT and CDR2 as SNEGSKA (reference sequence). The CDR3 runs 14 residues. V gave up 3 bases and J gave up 1 base, with 10 bases separating them. CDR3 sequence (DNA): TGCAGTGCTAGCCCGACTGGGTCTGGAAACACCATATATTTT. It specifies CSASPTGSGNTIYF.

This clonotype was counted many times. This sequence joins TRBV12-3 or TRBV12-4 and TRBJ2-7, with D maybe TRBD2 (5 bases). This CDR3 contains 15 residues. The ends were cut back, 6 bases at V and 4 bases at J, with 19 bases in the middle. CDR3: CASSLRGQSTYEQYF. The DNA for the CDR3 is TGTGCCAGCAGCTTACGGGGTCAGAGCACTTACGAGCAGTACTTC.

This clonotype was seen repeatedly, ten times or more. This rearrangement joins TRBV29-1 to TRBJ2-1, with D tentatively TRBD1 or TRBD2 (6 bases each). V lost 1 base and J 6 bases, leaving 13 bases between the germline ends. Germline CDR1 reads SQVTM; CDR2 reads ANQGSEA. CDR3 length equals 14 residues. The chain's CDR3 is CSVEARGRPNEQFF. The DNA for the CDR3 is TGCAGCGTTGAAGCAAGGGGGAGGCCCAATGAGCAGTTCTTC.

The chain is built from TRBV11-2 and TRBJ2-7; the match to TRBD2 covers 7 bases. This CDR3 has 15 residues. Germline values: CDR1 SGHAT, CDR2 FQNNGV. V shed 4 bases and J 2 bases; nucleotides not matched to a gene: 8. CDR3 in amino acids: CASSSLAGLTYEQYF. CDR3 coding DNA: TGTGCCAGCAGCTCATTAGCGGGCTTAACCTACGAGCAGTACTTC.

This clonotype was counted at least ten times. This sequence joins TRBV7-6 and TRBJ1-3, with D maybe TRBD1 (6 bases). Trimming left V 1 base short and J 7 bases short, with 11 bases between. This CDR3 region has 14 residues. The V gene's germline CDR1 is SGHVS and CDR2 FNYEAQ. The CDR3 sequence is CASSLGGQGNTIYF. DNA for the CDR3: TGTGCCAGCAGCTTAGGAGGTCAGGGGAACACCATATATTTT.

The table lists this clonotype with a few counts. The rearrangement links TRBV27 to TRBJ1-2; TRBD1 is a possible D gene (6 bases). The CDR3 is 15 amino acids. With 6 bases removed from V and 0 bases from J, the gap between germline ends came to 14 bases. Per the germline V gene, CDR1 is MNHEY and CDR2 is SMNVEV (reference sequence). CDR3: CASSPGQRANYGYTF. CDR3 bases: TGTGCCAGCAGCCCCGGACAGCGCGCTAACTATGGCTACACCTTC.

This clonotype occurred many times. This sequence joins TRBV14 and TRBJ2-7, with 9 bases matching TRBD1. From germline, CDR1 is SGHDN and CDR2 FVKESK. The ends lost 6 bases at V and 4 bases at J; junction bases unmatched: 10. The CDR3 contains 15 residues. The DNA of the CDR3 is TGTGCCAGCAGGGGACAGGGTGTGCGCGGATACGAGCAGTACTTC. Protein product: CASRGQGVRGYEQYF.

The table lists this clonotype with many counts. This rearrangement joins TRBV7-8 to TRBJ1-4, with D uncertain. This CDR3 contains 14 residues. Germline assignment: CDR1 SGHVS and CDR2 FQNEAQ. Between the trimmed V and J ends, which lost 2 bases and 8 bases, there was a span of 12 bases. CDR3 sequence (DNA): TGTGCCAGCAGCTTACAGGCCCGGGAGGAAAAACTGTTTTTT. This encodes CASSLQAREEKLFF.

The chain is built from TRBV4-2 and TRBJ1-5; 8 nucleotides match TRBD1. The CDR3 has 15 residues. Per the germline V gene, CDR1 is LGHNA and CDR2 is YNFKEQ. V was clipped by 6 bases and J by 3 bases; unmatched bases: 7. The CDR3 sequence: CASRLNRGTNQPQHF. The CDR3 DNA sequence: TGTGCCAGCAGGCTTAACAGGGGGACCAATCAGCCCCAGCATTTT.

CDR3 nucleotides: TGTGCCAGCAGTTTTGACAGCCGGGATCAGCCCCAGCATTTT. It encodes CASSFDSRDQPQHF. The gene calls are TRBV12-3 or TRBV12-4 and TRBJ1-5, with D possibly matching TRBD1 (5 bases). The CDR3 runs to 14 residues. Trimming shortened V by 3 bases and J by 5 bases, and 11 bases separated the two germline ends.

This clonotype is judged medium-sized. This rearrangement joins TRBV20-1 to TRBJ1-6, with D uncertain. In germline, CDR1 is DFQATT, CDR2 SNEGSKA (reference sequence). The CDR3 extends over 14 amino acids. Trimming took off 0 bases at V and 6 bases at J, with 9 bases between the two ends. The CDR3 region is CSARDLTVNSPLHF. The CDR3 region has the DNA TGCAGTGCTAGAGATTTAACAGTTAATTCACCCCTCCACTTT.